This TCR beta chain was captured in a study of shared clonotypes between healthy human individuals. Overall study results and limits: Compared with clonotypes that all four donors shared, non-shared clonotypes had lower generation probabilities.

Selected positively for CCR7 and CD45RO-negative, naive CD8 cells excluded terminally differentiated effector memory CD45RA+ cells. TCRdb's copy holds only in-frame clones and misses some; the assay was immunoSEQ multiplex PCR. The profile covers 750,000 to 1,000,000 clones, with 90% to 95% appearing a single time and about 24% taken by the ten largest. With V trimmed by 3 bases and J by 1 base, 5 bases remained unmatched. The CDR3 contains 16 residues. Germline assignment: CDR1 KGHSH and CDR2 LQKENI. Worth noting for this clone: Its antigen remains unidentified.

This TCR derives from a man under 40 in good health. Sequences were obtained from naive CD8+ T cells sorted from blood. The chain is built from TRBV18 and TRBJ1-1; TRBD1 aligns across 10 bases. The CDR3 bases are TGTGCCAGCTCACCGTGGACAGGGGGATCGAACACTGAAGCTTTCTTT. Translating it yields CASSPWTGGSNTEAFF.